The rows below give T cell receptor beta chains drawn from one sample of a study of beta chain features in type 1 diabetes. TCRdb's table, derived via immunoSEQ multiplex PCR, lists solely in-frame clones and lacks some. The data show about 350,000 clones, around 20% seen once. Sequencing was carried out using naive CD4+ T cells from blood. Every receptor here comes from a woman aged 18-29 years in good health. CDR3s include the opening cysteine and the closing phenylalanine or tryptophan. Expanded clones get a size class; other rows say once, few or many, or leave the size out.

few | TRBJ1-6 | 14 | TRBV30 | CAWKGQGLHSPLHF
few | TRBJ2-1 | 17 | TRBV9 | CASSVAWGGQGANEQFF
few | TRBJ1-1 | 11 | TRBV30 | CAWSSSPEAFF
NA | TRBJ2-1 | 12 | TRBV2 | CASSRQYNEQFF
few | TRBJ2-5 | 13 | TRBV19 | CASSNQGQETQYF
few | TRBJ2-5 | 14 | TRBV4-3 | CASSQDVGRETQYF
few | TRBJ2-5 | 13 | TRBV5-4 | CASSFGFQETQYF
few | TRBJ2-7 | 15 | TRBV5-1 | CASSLPPGGFHEQYF
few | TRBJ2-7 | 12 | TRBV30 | CAWNQAAYEQYF
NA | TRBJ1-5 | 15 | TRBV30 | CAWSVGIQGGQPQHF
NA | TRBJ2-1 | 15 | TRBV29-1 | CSVEDFRRGLNEQFF
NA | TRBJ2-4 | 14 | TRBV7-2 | CASSQNMGPSPQYF
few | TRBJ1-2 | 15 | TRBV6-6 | CASSREGATNYGYTF
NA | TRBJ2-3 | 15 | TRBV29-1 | CSVEGGGGGTDTQYF
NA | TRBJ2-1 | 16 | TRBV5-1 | CASSSINSGAYNEQFF
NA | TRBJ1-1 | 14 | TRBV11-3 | CASSSNRGNTEAFF
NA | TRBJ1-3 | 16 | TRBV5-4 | CASSVSGASSGNTIYF
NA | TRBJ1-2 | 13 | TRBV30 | CASYRDRAHGYTF
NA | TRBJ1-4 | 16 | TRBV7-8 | CASSLNRDRPNEKLFF
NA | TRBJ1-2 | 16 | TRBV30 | CAWNIFGDTTLEGYTF
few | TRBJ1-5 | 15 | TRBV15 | CATSRVQGEDQPQHF
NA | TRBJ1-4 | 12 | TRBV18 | CASSPPGEKLFF
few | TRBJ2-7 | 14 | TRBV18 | CASSPDSATYEQYF
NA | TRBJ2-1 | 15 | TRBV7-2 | CASSLGTSVYNEQFF
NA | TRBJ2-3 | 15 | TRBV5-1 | CASSTVAGGSDTQYF
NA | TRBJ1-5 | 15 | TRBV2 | CASSGQGGSNQPQHF
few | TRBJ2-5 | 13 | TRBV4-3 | CASSQDRGQTQYF
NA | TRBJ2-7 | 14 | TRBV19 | CASSITGHSYEQYF
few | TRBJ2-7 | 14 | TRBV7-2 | CASSLGGGTYEQYF
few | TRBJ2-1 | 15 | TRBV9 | CASSVSTARYNEQFF
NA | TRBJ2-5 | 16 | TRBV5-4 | CASSIGLAGRGETQYF
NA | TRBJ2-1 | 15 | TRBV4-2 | CASSQDGSGDNEQFF
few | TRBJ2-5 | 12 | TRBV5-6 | CASSPVGETQYF
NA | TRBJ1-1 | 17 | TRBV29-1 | CSVKRLGEGMMNTEAFF
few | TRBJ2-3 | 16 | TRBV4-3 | CASSSGGAANTDTQYF
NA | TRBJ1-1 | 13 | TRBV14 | CASSLNPGTEAFF
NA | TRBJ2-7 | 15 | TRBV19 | CASSIPGIRTGEQYF
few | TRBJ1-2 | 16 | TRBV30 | CAWSVISQGAPGGYTF
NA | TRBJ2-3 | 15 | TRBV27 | CASSLWTGSTDTQYF
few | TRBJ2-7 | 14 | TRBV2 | CASSEERGTYEQYF